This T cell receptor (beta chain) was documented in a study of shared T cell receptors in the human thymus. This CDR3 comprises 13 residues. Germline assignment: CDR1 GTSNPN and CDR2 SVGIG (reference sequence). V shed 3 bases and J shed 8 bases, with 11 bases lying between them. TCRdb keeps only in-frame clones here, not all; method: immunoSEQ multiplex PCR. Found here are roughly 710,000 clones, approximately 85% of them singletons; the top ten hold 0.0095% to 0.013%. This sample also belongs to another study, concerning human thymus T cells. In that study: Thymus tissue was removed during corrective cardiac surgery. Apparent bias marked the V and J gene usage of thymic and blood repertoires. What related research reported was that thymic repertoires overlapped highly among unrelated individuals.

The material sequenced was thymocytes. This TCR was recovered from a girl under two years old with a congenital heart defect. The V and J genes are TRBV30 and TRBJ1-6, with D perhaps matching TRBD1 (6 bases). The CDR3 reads CAWRQEGDSPLHF. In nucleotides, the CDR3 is TGTGCCTGGAGGCAAGAGGGGGATTCACCCCTCCACTTT.